The next 15 T cell receptor beta chains were all read from a single sample in a study of blood T cell repertoires in COVID-19. The method was immunoSEQ multiplex PCR; TCRdb's version includes in-frame clones alone and lacks a portion of them. The sample has approximately 300,000 clones; about nine tenths are singletons. The sequencing sample was made of PBMCs or T cells enriched from blood (not recorded which). These receptors were collected from a man aged 55 to 70 who had recovered from COVID-19.

The V call is TRBV5-1, the J call TRBJ2-7, with D perhaps matching TRBD2 (6 bases). Deletions cut 3 bases from V and 2 bases from J, with 12 bases between. The germline V gene has CDR1 SGHRS and CDR2 YFSETQ. CDR3 size: 14 residues. The CDR3 reads CASSWQTSTYEQYF. CDR3 coding DNA: TGCGCCAGCAGCTGGCAGACTAGTACCTACGAGCAGTACTTC.

The chain employs TRBV15 and TRBJ2-7; D gene ambiguous. The CDR3 spans 13 residues. CDR1 is LNHNV, CDR2 YYDKDF, per germline (reference sequence). The V and J ends lost 3 bases and 9 bases respectively, with 15 bases between them. Here the CDR3 reads CATSSPALYVQYF. In nucleotides, the CDR3 is TGTGCCACCAGCAGCCCAGCGTTATATGTGCAGTACTTC.

This sequence joins TRBV12-5 and TRBJ2-5; D is unclear. CDR3 length: 14 amino acids. CDR1 and CDR2 from the germline V gene are LGHNT and FRNRAP. The ends were cut back, 3 bases at V and 0 bases at J, with 8 bases in the middle. CDR3 bases: TGTGCTAGTGGTTTATTCGGTGACCAAGAGACCCAGTACTTC. Encoded protein: CASGLFGDQETQYF.

The chain combines TRBV6-5 with TRBJ2-2, with D possibly matching TRBD1 (6 bases). Germline-derived CDR1 and CDR2 are MNHEY and SVGAGI. The V and J ends lost 6 bases and 0 bases respectively, with 11 bases between them. The CDR3 is made up of 15 amino acids. CDR3: CASRKDRTNTGELFF. The DNA of the CDR3 is TGTGCCAGCAGAAAGGACAGAACGAACACCGGGGAGCTGTTTTTT.

The V gene is TRBV19, the J gene TRBJ2-7, with a possible D match to TRBD1 (5 bases). The V end lost 3 bases, the J end lost 3 bases, and 18 bases lay between the germline ends. Germline-derived CDR1 and CDR2 are LNHDA and SQIVND (reference sequence). The CDR3 loop spans 16 amino acids. The DNA of the CDR3 is TGTGCCAGTAGTATTTCGGACACACGGGCCGACTACGAGCAGTACTTC. The encoded protein is CASSISDTRADYEQYF.

This chain joins TRBV2 and TRBJ1-3; 9 bases match TRBD1. The CDR3 runs to 18 residues. Trimming removed 6 bases from V and 0 bases from J; junction bases left unmatched: 12. Germline V CDR1 and CDR2: SNHLY, FYNNEI. The CDR3 sequence: CASRAGTGPAFSGNTIYF. The CDR3 region has the DNA TGTGCCAGCAGGGCCGGGACAGGGCCTGCGTTCTCTGGAAACACCATATATTTT.

This chain uses TRBV28 with TRBJ2-5; the match to TRBD2 covers 8 bases. Trimming removed 6 bases from V and 0 bases from J; junction bases left unmatched: 3. Germline V gene sequence: CDR1 MDHEN, CDR2 SYDVKM. This CDR3 has 14 residues. In nucleotides, the CDR3 is TGTGCCAGCAGCCCAGCGGGAGACCAAGAGACCCAGTACTTC. It yields the protein CASSPAGDQETQYF.

CDR3 protein: CALRLADSYNEQFF. DNA of the CDR3: TGCGCCCTCAGACTAGCGGACTCCTACAATGAGCAGTTCTTC. This rearrangement joins TRBV4-3 to TRBJ2-1; 9 nucleotides line up with TRBD2. The V and J ends lost 11 bases and 0 bases, in that order; junction bases with no gene match: 5. The CDR3 loop spans 14 amino acids. CDR1 and CDR2 (germline): LGHNA, YSLEER.

The rearrangement joins TRBV5-4 to TRBJ1-4; D is undetermined. Germline-derived CDR1 and CDR2 are SGHNT and YYREEE (reference sequence). The length of the CDR3 is 12 residues. V was shortened by 1 base and J by 7 bases, with 5 bases between the two germline ends. The CDR3 sequence: CASSLPREKLFF. The CDR3 DNA is TGTGCCAGCAGCTTGCCTCGTGAAAAACTGTTTTTT.

This chain connects TRBV5-4 to TRBJ1-6; TRBD1 aligns across 8 bases. CDR1 SGHNT and CDR2 YYREEE come from the germline V gene (reference sequence). The length of the CDR3 is 16 residues. The J segment lost 3 bases and the V segment lost 2 bases, leaving 4 bases of the junction unmatched. CDR3 nucleotides: TGTGCCAGCAGCTTTCGCGACAGGGGCTATAATTCACCCCTCCACTTT. Translated, it gives CASSFRDRGYNSPLHF.

The chain combines TRBV6-2 or TRBV6-3 with TRBJ2-3, with D possibly TRBD2 on 5 matching bases. Trimming took off 6 bases at V and 4 bases at J, with 11 bases between the two ends. The CDR3 is made up of 13 amino acids. Germline-derived CDR1 and CDR2 are MNHEY and SVGEGT. CDR3 protein: CASSRFGADTQYF. CDR3 sequence (DNA): TGTGCCAGCAGCCGCTTCGGGGCAGATACGCAGTATTTT.

The chain links TRBV2 to TRBJ2-7; 10 bases align to TRBD2. Per the germline V gene, CDR1 is SNHLY and CDR2 is FYNNEI. Trimming removed 5 bases from V and 4 bases from J; junction bases left unmatched: 5. This CDR3 contains 14 residues. The CDR3 loop is CASSSRAGGYEQYF. The CDR3 DNA reads TGTGCCAGCAGTTCTCGAGCGGGAGGGTACGAGCAGTACTTC.

This clone was seen only a few times. V and J are TRBV7-8 and TRBJ1-2, with 8 bases matching TRBD1. The CDR3 extends over 14 amino acids. V shed 5 bases, J shed 4 bases, and the junction held 6 bases outside the gene matches. The germline V gene has CDR1 SGHVS and CDR2 FQNEAQ. The CDR3 here is CASSETGGSYGYTF. CDR3 coding DNA: TGTGCCAGCAGCGAAACAGGGGGGAGCTATGGCTACACCTTC.

The gene calls are TRBV18 and TRBJ1-1; TRBD1 is a possible D gene (5 bases). The CDR3 has 13 residues. V was clipped by 5 bases and J by 7 bases, with 14 bases between them. Germline V lookup: CDR1 KGHSH, CDR2 LQKENI. The CDR3 DNA reads as TGTGCCAGCTCAGACAGAAGCCAGCATGAAGCTTTCTTT. Translated: CASSDRSQHEAFF.

This clone has more than one count but fewer than ten. The CDR3 nucleotides read TGTGCCAGCAGCGGAGGGACAGGGGGCCGGGAGACCCAGTACTTC. It is translated as CASSGGTGGRETQYF. The J gene is TRBJ2-5, the V gene TRBV6-5; 12 bases agree with TRBD1. The CDR3 runs 15 residues. V gave up 6 bases and J gave up 5 bases; unmatched junction bases: 7. Germline values: CDR1 MNHEY, CDR2 SVGAGI.